The rows below give T cell receptor beta chains drawn from one sample of a study of persistence of HIV-infected CD4 T cells. These receptors are not linked to any known antigen. This table comes from immunoSEQ multiplex PCR, and its TCRdb copy is limited to in-frame clones, with some not included. This sample has tens of thousands of clones, with around 82% found just once. Here the sequenced sample was CD4+ T cells sorted from PBMCs after approximately 19-hour stimulation, taken from a patient who received antiretroviral therapy. The receptors stem from an adult woman with HIV who was CMV-seropositive. CDR3s include the opening cysteine and the closing phenylalanine or tryptophan. Fields, in order: V gene, J gene, clone size, D gene, CDR3 protein, CDR3 DNA. D genes are given only for firm matches. Clone sizes are given selectively: once, few, many, or a class where the clone is expanded.

V: TRBV15
J: TRBJ1-3
size: once
D: NA
CDR3: CATSRGTSSGNTIYF
DNA: TGTGCCACCAGCAGAGGCACGAGCTCTGGAAACACCATATATTTT

V: TRBV7-9
J: TRBJ1-1
size: NA
D: TRBD1
CDR3: CASILGQGNTEAFF
DNA: TGTGCCAGCATCCTGGGACAGGGAAACACTGAAGCTTTCTTT

V: TRBV11-1
J: TRBJ2-1
size: NA
D: NA
CDR3: CASSLGLNNEQFF
DNA: TGTGCCAGCAGCTTGGGACTGAACAATGAGCAGTTCTTC

V: TRBV27
J: TRBJ2-1
size: NA
D: TRBD2
CDR3: CASRKRGSSYNEQFF
DNA: TGTGCCAGCAGAAAGCGGGGGAGCTCCTACAATGAGCAGTTCTTC

V: TRBV7-2
J: TRBJ1-1
size: NA
D: NA
CDR3: CASSPPGRYTEAFF
DNA: TGTGCCAGCAGCCCTCCCGGACGGTACACTGAAGCTTTCTTT

V: TRBV6-5
J: TRBJ2-3
size: NA
D: NA
CDR3: CASSYSGWGTDTQYF
DNA: TGTGCCAGCAGTTACTCGGGTTGGGGGACAGATACGCAGTATTTT

V: TRBV5-1
J: TRBJ2-3
size: NA
D: NA
CDR3: CASSSTPTSSTDTQYF
DNA: TGCGCCAGCAGCTCGACACCGACTAGTAGCACAGATACGCAGTATTTT

V: TRBV5-4
J: TRBJ1-3
size: few
D: TRBD1
CDR3: CASSNDRVVGNTIYF
DNA: TGTGCCAGCAGCAATGACAGGGTGGTCGGAAACACCATATATTTT

V: TRBV9
J: TRBJ1-1
size: few
D: NA
CDR3: CASSVGQSGTEAFF
DNA: TGTGCCAGCAGCGTAGGCCAGTCCGGCACTGAAGCTTTCTTT

V: TRBV19
J: TRBJ2-7
size: few
D: NA
CDR3: CASSIGRGRYEQYF
DNA: TGTGCCAGTAGTATTGGCAGGGGAAGGTACGAGCAGTACTTC

V: TRBV6-5
J: TRBJ1-5
size: NA
D: TRBD1
CDR3: CASGVTGTGSQPQHF
DNA: TGTGCCAGCGGCGTCACCGGGACAGGGTCCCAGCCCCAGCATTTT

V: TRBV30
J: TRBJ2-1
size: once
D: NA
CDR3: CAWSKNRAGHEQFF
DNA: TGTGCCTGGAGTAAGAACAGGGCTGGCCATGAGCAGTTCTTC

V: TRBV19
J: TRBJ1-5
size: NA
D: TRBD1
CDR3: CASTRDRLNQPQHF
DNA: TGTGCCAGTACCAGGGACAGACTCAATCAGCCCCAGCATTTT

V: TRBV9
J: TRBJ2-6
size: NA
D: NA
CDR3: CASSPHMVSGANVLTF
DNA: TGTGCCAGCAGCCCCCACATGGTCTCTGGGGCCAACGTCCTGACTTTC

V: TRBV10-3
J: TRBJ1-1
size: once
D: NA
CDR3: CAITRTDRNTEAFF
DNA: TGTGCCATCACCAGGACAGATAGGAACACTGAAGCTTTCTTT

V: TRBV12-5
J: TRBJ1-2
size: NA
D: TRBD1
CDR3: CASGQGQGTNYGYTF
DNA: TGTGCTAGTGGTCAAGGACAGGGGACTAACTATGGCTACACCTTC

V: TRBV30
J: TRBJ2-3
size: NA
D: NA
CDR3: CAWSEASRTQYF
DNA: TGTGCCTGGAGTGAGGCCTCCCGAACGCAGTATTTT

V: TRBV29-1
J: TRBJ1-2
size: NA
D: NA
CDR3: CSVEDSSLRRYTF
DNA: TGCAGCGTTGAAGATTCCTCCCTTAGACGTTACACCTTC

V: TRBV19
J: TRBJ1-5
size: few
D: NA
CDR3: CASRLRGSNQPQHF
DNA: TGTGCCAGTCGTCTAAGGGGGAGCAATCAGCCCCAGCATTTT

V: TRBV5-1
J: TRBJ1-1
size: NA
D: TRBD1
CDR3: CASSLEGQAAFF
DNA: TGCGCCAGCAGCTTGGAGGGACAGGCGGCTTTCTTT

V: TRBV3-1/TRBV3-2
J: TRBJ2-2
size: NA
D: NA
CDR3: CASSQERTNTGELFF
DNA: TGTGCCAGCAGCCAAGAACGAACAAACACCGGGGAGCTGTTTTTT

V: TRBV3-1/TRBV3-2
J: TRBJ1-2
size: NA
D: NA
CDR3: CASSRRDNSRSVGYTF
DNA: TGTGCCAGCAGCCGCCGGGACAACTCTCGGAGTGTCGGCTACACCTTC